This T cell receptor (beta chain) was sequenced for a study of lymphopenia after photon versus proton radiotherapy. Assay used: immunoSEQ multiplex PCR; TCRdb lists only in-frame clones, some missing. The table shows more than 70,000 clones, with 80% to 90% occurring only once. Notes on the study in general: Photon-treated patients lost naive T cells and TCR diversity; proton-treated stayed stable.

This clone was picked up one time. Its specificity is unknown. Germline lookup yields CDR1 SGHRS and CDR2 YFSETQ. The ends were cut back, 4 bases at V and 7 bases at J, with 12 bases in the middle. The length of the CDR3 is 13 residues. The source is a man aged 55 to 70 with pancreatic cancer. The V call is TRBV5-1, the J call TRBJ2-1; D unclear. The sample was peripheral blood, taken from a patient treated with proton-based radiotherapy. This CDR3 is CASSPQVGNEQFF. DNA for the CDR3: TGCGCCAGCAGCCCCCAGGTAGGAAATGAGCAGTTCTTC.